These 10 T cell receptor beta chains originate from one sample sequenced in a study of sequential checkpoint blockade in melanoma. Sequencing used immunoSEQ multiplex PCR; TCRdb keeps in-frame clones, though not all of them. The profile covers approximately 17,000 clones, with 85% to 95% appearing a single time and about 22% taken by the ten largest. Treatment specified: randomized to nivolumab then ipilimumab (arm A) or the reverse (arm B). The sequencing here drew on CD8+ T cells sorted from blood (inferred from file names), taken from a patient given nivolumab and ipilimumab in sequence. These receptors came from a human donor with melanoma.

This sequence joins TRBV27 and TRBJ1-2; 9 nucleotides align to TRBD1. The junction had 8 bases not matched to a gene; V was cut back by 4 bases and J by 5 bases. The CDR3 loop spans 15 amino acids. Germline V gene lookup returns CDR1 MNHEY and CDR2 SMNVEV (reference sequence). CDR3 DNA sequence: TGTGCCAGCAGTTCCCCCGGACAGGGGAGGTATGGCTACACCTTC. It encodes CASSSPGQGRYGYTF.

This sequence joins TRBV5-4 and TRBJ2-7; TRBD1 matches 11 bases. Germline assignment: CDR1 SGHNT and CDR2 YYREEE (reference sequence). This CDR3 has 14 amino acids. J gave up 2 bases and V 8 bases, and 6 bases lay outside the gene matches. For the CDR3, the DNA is TGTGCCAGTCAATCGGGACAGGGGGCCTACGAGCAGTACTTC. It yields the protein CASQSGQGAYEQYF. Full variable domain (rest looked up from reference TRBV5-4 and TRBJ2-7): ETGVTQSPTHLIKTRGQQVTLRCSSQSGHNTVSWYQQALGQGPQFIFQYYREEENGRGNFPPRFSGLQFPNYSSELNVNALELDDSALYLCASQSGQGAYEQYFGPGTRLTVT.

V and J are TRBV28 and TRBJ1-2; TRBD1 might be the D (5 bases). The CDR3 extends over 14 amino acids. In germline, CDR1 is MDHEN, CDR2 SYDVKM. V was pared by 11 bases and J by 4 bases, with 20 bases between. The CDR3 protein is CASTYSDTGYGYTF. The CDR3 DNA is TGTGCCTCTACTTACTCGGACACAGGCTATGGCTACACCTTC.

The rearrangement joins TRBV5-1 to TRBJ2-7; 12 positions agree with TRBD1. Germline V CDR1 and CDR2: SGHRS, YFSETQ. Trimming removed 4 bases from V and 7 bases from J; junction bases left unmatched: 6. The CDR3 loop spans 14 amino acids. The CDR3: CASSMGQGAEEQYV. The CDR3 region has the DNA TGCGCCAGCAGCATGGGACAGGGGGCGGAGGAGCAGTACGTC.

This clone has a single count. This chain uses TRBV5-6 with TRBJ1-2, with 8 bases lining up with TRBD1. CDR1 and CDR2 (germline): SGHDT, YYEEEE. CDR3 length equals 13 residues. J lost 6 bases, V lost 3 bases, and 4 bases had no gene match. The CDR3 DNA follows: TGTGCCAGCAGCTCCGGGACAGGTGATGGCTACACCTTC. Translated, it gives CASSSGTGDGYTF.

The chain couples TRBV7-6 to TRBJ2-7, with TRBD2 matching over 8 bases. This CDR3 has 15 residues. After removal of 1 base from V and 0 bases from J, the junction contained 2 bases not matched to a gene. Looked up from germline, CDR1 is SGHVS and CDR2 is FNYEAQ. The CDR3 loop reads CASSLGSGSSYEQYF. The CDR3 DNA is TGTGCCAGCAGCTTAGGGAGCGGGAGCTCCTACGAGCAGTACTTC.

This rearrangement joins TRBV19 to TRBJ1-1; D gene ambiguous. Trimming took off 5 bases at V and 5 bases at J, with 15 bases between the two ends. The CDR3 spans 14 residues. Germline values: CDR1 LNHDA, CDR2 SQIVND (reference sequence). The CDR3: CASSDQVAGTEAFF. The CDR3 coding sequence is TGTGCCAGTAGTGACCAGGTAGCGGGGACTGAAGCTTTCTTT.

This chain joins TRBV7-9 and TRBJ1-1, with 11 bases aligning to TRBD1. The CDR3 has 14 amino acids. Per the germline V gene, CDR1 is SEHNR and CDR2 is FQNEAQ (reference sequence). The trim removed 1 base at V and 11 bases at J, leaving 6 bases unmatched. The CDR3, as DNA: TGTGCCAGCAGCTTAGGGACAGGGGGCTTCGGCGCTTTCTTT. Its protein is CASSLGTGGFGAFF.

CDR3 in amino acids: CASSLTARGWNSPLHF. The CDR3 DNA reads as TGTGCCAGCAGCTTAACCGCCAGGGGATGGAATTCACCCCTCCACTTT. This rearrangement joins TRBV7-3 to TRBJ1-6, with D possibly being TRBD1 (6 bases). This CDR3 has 16 residues. Germline CDR1 reads SGHTA; CDR2 reads FQGTGA. Trimming took off 0 bases at V and 7 bases at J, with 13 bases between the two ends.

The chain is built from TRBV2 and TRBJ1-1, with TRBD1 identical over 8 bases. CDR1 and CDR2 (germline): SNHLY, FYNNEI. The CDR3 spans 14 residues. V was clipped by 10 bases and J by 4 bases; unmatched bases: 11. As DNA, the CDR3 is TGTGCCAACTTATTACAGGGGGGAGGCACTGAAGCTTTCTTT. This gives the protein CANLLQGGGTEAFF.